This T cell receptor (beta chain) was sequenced during a study of cytomegalovirus exposure and HLA in healthy donors. General study results and limits: Most TCR sequences were rare, but some public TCRs occurred in many donors. The finding came from a later analysis; first-cohort TCR clusters tended to co-occur in the 90 to 150 validation repertoires. Per published reports, the classifier diagnosed cytomegalovirus status with high specificity and sensitivity.

The protocol was immunoSEQ multiplex PCR, while the TCRdb copy is restricted to in-frame clones and leaves out a portion. The sample includes about 330,000 clones, roughly 87% of them seen just once. The CDR3 is made up of 16 amino acids. V dropped 0 bases and J dropped 2 bases, with 14 bases sitting between them. Germline assignment: CDR1 MNHEY and CDR2 SVGAGI. This clone was observed a single time. Its antigen is currently unknown. The chain employs TRBV6-5 and TRBJ2-7; TRBD1 is a possible D gene (5 bases). Material: PBMCs. The receptor comes from a woman in her thirties in good health and CMV-seropositive. Here the CDR3 reads CASSYSGLKGTYEQYF. In DNA form, the CDR3 reads TGTGCCAGCAGTTACTCCGGCCTCAAGGGGACCTACGAGCAGTACTTC.